This TCR beta chain is from a study of blood T cell repertoires in COVID-19. Study context: From the United States, Italy and Spain came samples of acute and convalescent COVID-19. Nucleic acid was either cDNA or gDNA, and it came from T cells, B-cell-depleted T cells, or PBMCs.

Authors' processing steps: Nucleated cell number was recorded as an estimate derived from reference gene primer amplification. TCRdb's table, derived via immunoSEQ multiplex PCR, lists solely in-frame clones and lacks some. Clonal size and the V and J genes are those of that table, whereas D and trimming came from the DNA. The sample comprises about 230,000 clones, around four fifths of which are singletons, and under 30% rests with the top ten. Sequencing was carried out using peripheral blood. The clonotype was recovered from a man aged 40-50 years with acute or convalescent COVID-19.

CDR3 nucleotides: TGTGCCAGCAGTGTCGGACAGGGGTTCACTGAAGCTTTCTTT. Its protein is CASSVGQGFTEAFF. The chain is built from TRBV27 and TRBJ1-1; 9 positions agree with TRBD1. Trimming at V came to 5 bases and at J to 4 bases, leaving 5 bases not matched to a gene. The CDR3 consists of 14 residues. Per germline, CDR1 MNHEY and CDR2 SMNVEV (reference sequence).